This note documents a single T cell receptor beta chain sequence. The junction differs from germline at one of its ends, possibly a read error. This record belongs to a study of blood T cells in healthy people across ages. Primed by a sample-barcoded 5' primer and a J-beta primer mix, a second PCR proceeded for 7 to 11 cycles. TCRdb redid the calling of the 5' RACE reads with MiXCR, one entry per CDR3 protein. The data hold about 1.8 million distinct CDR3 sequences, with around 50% observed a single time. The sequencing input was blood. The receptor was isolated from a middle-aged woman in good health.

The CDR3 sequence: CAGSYWKPGGSYEQYF. DNA for the CDR3: TGTGCCGGCAGTTACTGGAAGCCAGGGGGGTCCTACGAGCAGTACTTC. The rearrangement links TRBV6-2 or TRBV6-3 to TRBJ2-7; D might be TRBD1 (7 bases). Looked up from germline, CDR1 is MNHEY and CDR2 is SVGEGT. This CDR3 is built from 16 residues.